One and the same sample provided the 28 T cell receptor beta chains below, sequenced in a study of blood T cell repertoires in COVID-19 (TCRdb year 2020). Library preparation employed the immunoSEQ multiplex PCR assay. The table was pulled from immuneACCESS by TCRdb, which kept in-frame rearrangements only. Such tables lose some clones; where checked, under half of the loss comes from unresolved V genes, and the rest has no known cause. The sample yields roughly 310,000 clones; roughly 90% were counted once. Clones ranked in the top ten supply less than 3.5% of the sample. The sequencing sample was made of peripheral blood. The source is a woman aged 30 to 39 with COVID-19, enrolled during active disease.

This chain uses TRBV5-1 with TRBJ1-2; D unresolved. Trimming took 0 bases from V and 6 from J, leaving 15 bases between them. This CDR3 region has 15 residues. The germline V gene has CDR1 SGHRS and CDR2 YFSETQ. The CDR3 loop reads CASSLGSSARDGYTF. CDR3 in DNA: TGCGCCAGCAGCTTGGGGTCCTCGGCGAGGGATGGCTACACCTTC.

The rearrangement uses TRBV6-6 and TRBJ2-5, with TRBD1 matching 8 bases. The germline V gene encodes CDR1 MNHNY and CDR2 SVGAGI (reference sequence). Trimming at V came to 5 bases and at J to 5 bases, leaving 10 bases not matched to a gene. The CDR3 runs to 15 residues. The CDR3 here is CASSTQDRGSETQYF. The CDR3 DNA reads TGTGCCAGCAGTACCCAAGACAGGGGTAGCGAGACCCAGTACTTC.

The chain couples TRBV29-1 to TRBJ1-1; no definite D call. Germline V gives CDR1 SQVTM, CDR2 ANQGSEA. Trimming pared 3 bases from V and 10 bases from J, leaving 15 bases between. The CDR3 is 12 amino acids. The CDR3 sequence: CSVDPTSSRAFF. CDR3 nucleotides: TGCAGCGTTGACCCCACCAGTAGCAGAGCTTTCTTT.

CDR3 sequence reads: CATSSALAENTGELFF. In nucleotides, the CDR3 is TGTGCCACCAGCAGCGCACTAGCGGAGAACACCGGGGAGCTGTTTTTT. The V and J genes are TRBV15 and TRBJ2-2; TRBD2 agrees at 8 bases. The CDR3 consists of 16 residues. J gave up 1 base and V 3 bases, and 4 bases lay outside the gene matches. Germline V CDR1 and CDR2: LNHNV, YYDKDF (reference sequence). The complete variable domain, with remaining parts taken from reference TRBV15 and TRBJ2-2, reads DAMVIQNPRYQVTQFGKPVTLSCSQTLNHNVMYWYQQKSSQAPKLLFHYYDKDFNNEADTPDNFQSRRPNTSFCFLDIRSPGLGDTAMYLCATSSALAENTGELFFGEGSRLTVL.

This sequence joins TRBV29-1 and TRBJ1-1, with D hard to call. Germline lookup yields CDR1 SQVTM and CDR2 ANQGSEA. The length of the CDR3 is 13 residues. V dropped 4 bases and J dropped 2 bases, with 11 bases sitting between them. The CDR3 region has the DNA TGCAGCGTTGGGGCTATACTTAACACTGAAGCTTTCTTT. It yields the protein CSVGAILNTEAFF.

The chain carries TRBV11-3 and TRBJ2-1; perhaps TRBD1 as D (6 bases). This CDR3 spans 13 amino acids. Between the trimmed V and J ends, which lost 5 bases and 5 bases, there was a span of 10 bases. CDR1 is SGHNT and CDR2 is YENEEA in the germline V gene. The CDR3 coding sequence is TGTGCCAGCAGCCTAAGGACAGACAATGAGCAGTTCTTC. This gives the protein CASSLRTDNEQFF.

J is TRBJ2-3 and V is TRBV9; TRBD2 might be the D (5 bases). Trimming left V 2 bases short and J 2 bases short, with 12 bases between. Germline lookup yields CDR1 SGDLS and CDR2 YYNGEE. CDR3 size: 15 residues. For the CDR3, the DNA is TGTGCCAGCAGCGTCCGGGGAGATTCCACAGATACGCAGTATTTT. Encoded protein: CASSVRGDSTDTQYF.

The chain combines TRBV2 with TRBJ1-4, with TRBD1 matching 12 bases. J was trimmed by 7 bases and V by 8 bases; bases with no gene match: 8. This CDR3 region has 15 residues. Germline V gives CDR1 SNHLY, CDR2 FYNNEI. This chain's CDR3 is CASRGTGGATEKLFF. As DNA, the CDR3 is TGTGCCAGCCGGGGGACAGGGGGCGCGACTGAAAAACTGTTTTTT.

The V call is TRBV7-2, the J call TRBJ2-5, with D possibly being TRBD2 (6 bases). Trimming removed 0 bases from V and 2 bases from J, with 13 bases in between. The germline gives CDR1 SGHTA, CDR2 FQGNSA. The length of the CDR3 is 16 residues. The CDR3 sequence: CASSLASSAGQETQYF. For the CDR3, the DNA is TGTGCCAGCAGCTTAGCTTCCTCGGCGGGGCAAGAGACCCAGTACTTC.

The chain is built from TRBV11-3 and TRBJ1-1; 7 bases are shared with TRBD1. Trimming cost V 5 bases and J 4 bases; bases outside gene matches: 7. Per germline, CDR1 SGHNT and CDR2 YENEEA. The CDR3 length is 14 residues. CDR3 DNA sequence: TGTGCCAGCAGCACCAACAGGGGTTCCACTGAAGCTTTCTTT. This sequence encodes CASSTNRGSTEAFF.

The J gene is TRBJ2-2, the V gene TRBV18; D may be TRBD2 (5 bases). V was shortened by 3 bases and J by 5 bases, with 19 bases between the two germline ends. The CDR3 loop spans 17 amino acids. Germline loops: CDR1 KGHSH, CDR2 LQKENI. The DNA of the CDR3 is TGTGCCAGCTCACCTAGGGCGGCCCCCCGGGGAACCGGGGAGCTGTTTTTT. This translates into CASSPRAAPRGTGELFF.

The chain recombines TRBV15 with TRBJ1-1, with D possibly being TRBD1 (5 bases). Trimming shortened V by 8 bases and J by 12 bases, and 22 bases separated the two germline ends. CDR3 size: 13 residues. In germline, CDR1 is LNHNV, CDR2 YYDKDF (reference sequence). The CDR3 bases are TGTGCCACCTCGCTGACCGGAGGGGCGATGACTTTCTTT. Amino acids: CATSLTGGAMTFF.

V and J are TRBV12-1 and TRBJ1-3. TRBV12-1 is a recognized pseudogene. The CDR3 is 15 residues long. The CDR3, as DNA: TGTGCCAGCAGCAGTGACTTCCCCTCTGGAAACACCATATATTTT. Translation gives CASSSDFPSGNTIYF.

The count of this clone is one. For the CDR3, the DNA is TGCGCCAGCAGCGCACAGGCCGGTCCTCCAGATACGCAGTATTTT. Amino acids: CASSAQAGPPDTQYF. This rearrangement joins TRBV5-1 to TRBJ2-3, with D tentatively TRBD1 (5 bases). Germline lookup yields CDR1 SGHRS and CDR2 YFSETQ. V lost 4 bases, J lost 4 bases, and 16 bases lay in between. The CDR3 covers 15 residues.

The gene calls are TRBV21-1 and TRBJ1-1; the table's D call, TRBD1, has no DNA check behind it. TRBV21-1 is an annotated pseudogene. The CDR3 runs to 18 residues. As DNA, the CDR3 is TGTGCCAGCAGCAAACAGGGGGCGATCCGCCCGCCCCAGGTTGGAGCTTTCTTT. As protein: CASSKQGAIRPPQVGAFF.

This chain connects TRBV4-1 to TRBJ2-7; no clear D. The CDR3 is 14 amino acids. The germline V and J ends were trimmed by 1 base and 6 bases, with 13 bases remaining between them. CDR1 MGHRA and CDR2 YSYEKL come from the germline V gene. Here the CDR3 reads CASSQVDNLREQYF. The CDR3 DNA reads TGCGCCAGCAGCCAAGTAGATAATTTGCGCGAGCAGTACTTC.

The genes are TRBV24-1 and TRBJ2-7; 7 bases match TRBD1. The CDR3 consists of 15 residues. Germline CDR1 is KGHDR and CDR2 is SFDVKD. Unmatched junction bases numbered 7, after V lost 4 bases and J lost 2 bases. CDR3 region: CATSDRRDSPYEQYF. The CDR3 DNA is TGTGCCACCAGTGACCGCCGGGACAGCCCCTACGAGCAGTACTTC.

The rearrangement links TRBV7-6 to TRBJ2-1, with 13 positions matching TRBD2. Germline assignment: CDR1 SGHVS and CDR2 FNYEAQ. V lost 2 bases to trimming and J lost 8 bases; unmatched junction nucleotides: 9. The CDR3 consists of 17 residues. The DNA of the CDR3 is TGTGCCAGCAGCTTATTGCCACGGACTAGCGGGAGACATGAGCAGTTCTTC. This codes for CASSLLPRTSGRHEQFF.

The chain has TRBV11-2 and TRBJ2-1; 7 bases are a match to TRBD1. Trimming took 5 bases from V and 4 from J; bases not matched to a gene: 2. The CDR3 runs to 13 residues. Germline values: CDR1 SGHAT, CDR2 FQNNGV. CDR3 region: CASSQDRYNEQFF. Here the CDR3 DNA reads TGTGCCAGCAGCCAGGACAGGTACAATGAGCAGTTCTTC.

The chain has TRBV3-1 (or the pseudogene TRBV3-2) and TRBJ2-7, with 13 bases matching TRBD2. After removal of 6 bases from V and 6 bases from J, the junction contained 5 bases not matched to a gene. This CDR3 region has 14 residues. Germline lookup yields CDR1 LGHDT and CDR2 YNNKEL (reference sequence). The CDR3 sequence is CASSRTSGRGEQYF. DNA of the CDR3: TGTGCCAGCAGTCGGACTAGCGGGAGAGGCGAGCAGTACTTC.

The V gene is TRBV7-8, the J gene TRBJ1-5; D may be TRBD1 (6 bases). V dropped 1 base and J dropped 1 base, with 11 bases sitting between them. Per germline, CDR1 SGHVS and CDR2 FQNEAQ. CDR3 length: 16 residues. CDR3 sequence reads: CASSLVGGGSNQPQHF. As DNA, the CDR3 is TGTGCCAGCAGCTTAGTAGGGGGGGGGAGCAATCAGCCCCAGCATTTT.

The chain joins TRBV5-1 to TRBJ2-6; no clear D gene. The ends were cut back, 0 bases at V and 0 bases at J, with 10 bases in the middle. The CDR3 is 17 amino acids. Germline-derived CDR1 and CDR2 are SGHRS and YFSETQ. CDR3 in amino acids: CASSLGQTLSGANVLTF. The DNA of the CDR3 is TGCGCCAGCAGCTTGGGCCAGACTCTCTCTGGGGCCAACGTCCTGACTTTC.

The V and J genes are TRBV4-2 and TRBJ2-7, with D possibly matching TRBD2 (6 bases). V was shortened by 0 bases and J by 1 base, with 13 bases between the two germline ends. The CDR3 loop spans 16 amino acids. Germline V gene lookup returns CDR1 LGHNA and CDR2 YNFKEQ. In nucleotides, the CDR3 is TGTGCCAGCAGCCAAGAGCGGGCTAGCGAGTCCTACGAGCAGTACTTC. This sequence encodes CASSQERASESYEQYF.

V and J are TRBV5-6 and TRBJ1-3; D not certain. V was shortened by 5 bases and J by 4 bases, with 13 bases between the two germline ends. CDR3 length equals 14 residues. In germline, CDR1 is SGHDT, CDR2 YYEEEE. This CDR3 reads CASSPQVSGNTIYF. In DNA form, the CDR3 reads TGTGCCAGCAGTCCCCAGGTGTCGGGAAACACCATATATTTT.

The rearrangement links TRBV5-1 to TRBJ2-3; 7 bases agree with TRBD1. Germline assignment: CDR1 SGHRS and CDR2 YFSETQ. V was pared by 4 bases and J by 0 bases, with 5 bases of the junction left unmatched. The CDR3 has 15 residues. The CDR3 sequence: CASSGGQHSTDTQYF. CDR3 nucleotide sequence: TGCGCCAGCAGCGGGGGACAGCATAGCACAGATACGCAGTATTTT.

The rearrangement joins TRBV30 to TRBJ1-6, with TRBD1 as a possible D gene (6 bases). In germline, CDR1 is GTSNPN, CDR2 SVGIG (reference sequence). The CDR3 sequence is 14 residues long. Trimming took off 2 bases at V and 8 bases at J, with 13 bases between the two ends. DNA for the CDR3: TGTGCCTGGAGTAAACAGGGTGGATATTCACCCCTCCACTTT. Residues: CAWSKQGGYSPLHF.

The sample holds one count of this clone. The rearrangement joins TRBV2 to TRBJ1-2; no firm D call. Germline V CDR1 and CDR2: SNHLY, FYNNEI. The CDR3 has 16 residues. Trimming stripped 6 bases from V and 6 bases from J, with 23 bases between. CDR3 in DNA: TGTGCCAGCAGAGCAACCCCGACCACAGATATCAATGGCTACACCTTC. Translation: CASRATPTTDINGYTF.

The chain recombines TRBV7-6 with TRBJ2-3, with a tentative D call TRBD1 (6 bases). The V and J ends lost 1 base and 7 bases respectively, with 15 bases between them. This CDR3 has 15 residues. Germline loops: CDR1 SGHVS, CDR2 FNYEAQ. The CDR3 spells CASSLGHTGSHTQYF. In DNA form, the CDR3 reads TGTGCCAGCAGCTTAGGTCACACAGGGTCACATACGCAGTATTTT.